Shown below are 18 T cell receptor beta chains from a single sample sequenced in a study of OX40 agonist ivuxolimab in advanced cancers. The data were produced by immunoSEQ multiplex PCR, yet TCRdb's version contains in-frame clones alone and is incomplete. Counted here are 70,000 to 95,000 clones, 65% to 90% occurring once; the ten biggest clones make up approximately 2%. The source material was CD4+ or CD8+ T cells sorted from blood, sampled in a trial of the OX40 agonist ivuxolimab. The receptors come from an adult with an advanced solid tumor such as melanoma, head and neck, liver or kidney cancer.

CDR3 loop: CASSLQRQGGEQYF. CDR3 coding DNA: TGTGCCAGCAGCTTACAAAGACAGGGTGGCGAGCAGTACTTC. V usage is TRBV7-2 and J usage is TRBJ2-7; 7 bases line up with TRBD1. The CDR3 has 14 residues. Trimming took 2 bases from V and 6 from J; bases not matched to a gene: 7. Germline CDR1 reads SGHTA; CDR2 reads FQGNSA.

The rearrangement joins TRBV25-1 to TRBJ2-1; weak D call: TRBD2 (6 bases). Trimming removed 1 base at V and 0 bases at J, with 13 bases between. Germline values: CDR1 MGHDK, CDR2 SYGVNS. The CDR3 length is 17 residues. CDR3 in DNA: TGTGCCAGCAGTGAATCCGGGCTGCGGGGCTCCTACAATGAGCAGTTCTTC. Its translation: CASSESGLRGSYNEQFF.

V is TRBV4-3 and J is TRBJ1-2; D unresolved. In germline, CDR1 is LGHNA, CDR2 YSLEER. The V and J ends lost 4 bases and 0 bases respectively, with 15 bases between them. This CDR3 comprises 16 residues. The CDR3 sequence: CASSPTRARANYGYTF. Here the CDR3 DNA reads TGCGCCAGCAGCCCAACCCGGGCCCGCGCTAACTATGGCTACACCTTC.

This clone was observed once. The chain joins TRBV28 to TRBJ2-1; 7 nucleotides match TRBD1. Per the germline V gene, CDR1 is MDHEN and CDR2 is SYDVKM. The length of the CDR3 is 12 residues. J lost 7 bases, V lost 6 bases, and 3 bases had no gene match. CDR3 bases: TGTGCCAGCAGGGGACAGTTAAATGAGCAGTTCTTC. Protein product: CASRGQLNEQFF.

This chain joins TRBV5-1 and TRBJ2-7; possibly TRBD2 for D (5 bases). There are 15 residues in the CDR3. CDR1 and CDR2 from the germline V gene are SGHRS and YFSETQ. V dropped 0 bases and J dropped 6 bases, with 16 bases sitting between them. The CDR3 protein is CASSLGGTRKVEQYF. Written as DNA, the CDR3 is TGCGCCAGCAGCTTGGGAGGTACTAGGAAAGTCGAGCAGTACTTC.

The V gene is TRBV5-1, the J gene TRBJ2-3; 8 nucleotides agree with TRBD1. The CDR3 consists of 15 residues. In germline, CDR1 is SGHRS, CDR2 YFSETQ. The junction had 7 bases not matched to a gene; V was cut back by 5 bases and J by 2 bases. The DNA of the CDR3 is TGCGCCAGCAGGGCTACAGGGGGGCACACAGATACGCAGTATTTT. Protein sequence: CASRATGGHTDTQYF.

This rearrangement joins TRBV12-5 to TRBJ2-2; D may match TRBD1 or TRBD2 (6 bases each). CDR1 LGHNT and CDR2 FRNRAP come from the germline V gene. The germline V and J ends were trimmed by 7 bases and 4 bases, with 16 bases remaining between them. The CDR3 covers 15 residues. CDR3 protein: CASAHTGASTGELFF. Here the CDR3 DNA reads TGTGCTAGTGCCCACACGGGGGCCTCCACCGGGGAGCTGTTTTTT.

V and J are TRBV5-1 and TRBJ2-7; no reliable D call. Germline V gene data show CDR1 as SGHRS and CDR2 as YFSETQ. V was pared by 4 bases and J by 5 bases, with 13 bases between. The CDR3 covers 13 residues. The CDR3 sequence is CASSPATKDEQYF. The CDR3 DNA is TGCGCCAGCAGCCCCGCCACGAAGGACGAGCAGTACTTC. The whole variable domain, remainder taken from reference TRBV5-1 and TRBJ2-7, is KAGVTQTPRYLIKTRGQQVTLSCSPISGHRSVSWYQQTPGQGLQFLFEYFSETQRNKGNFPGRFSGRQFSNSRSEMNVSTLELGDSALYLCASSPATKDEQYFGPGTRLTVT.

This clone was counted a single time. The chain is built from TRBV7-2 and TRBJ2-7, with 9 bases lining up with TRBD2. The CDR3 is 14 amino acids. The V gene end was trimmed by 5 bases and the J gene end by 2 bases; junction bases not matched to a gene: 4. Per germline, CDR1 SGHTA and CDR2 FQGNSA. CDR3 bases: TGTGCCAGCAGCCTCCGACTAGCGGCCTACGAGCAGTACTTC. Its protein is CASSLRLAAYEQYF.

The V gene is TRBV2, the J gene TRBJ2-7; possible D gene TRBD2, 6 bases. Germline CDR1 reads SNHLY; CDR2 reads FYNNEI. The CDR3 extends over 15 amino acids. Trimming cost V 5 bases and J 0 bases, with 14 bases left between them. The CDR3 reads CASSPWTTNSYEQYF. The DNA for the CDR3 is TGTGCCAGCAGTCCCTGGACTACCAACTCCTACGAGCAGTACTTC.

The rearrangement joins TRBV18 to TRBJ2-1; D might be TRBD1 (5 bases). This CDR3 region has 14 residues. In germline, CDR1 is KGHSH, CDR2 LQKENI. The germline V and J ends were trimmed by 3 bases and 16 bases, with 22 bases remaining between them. CDR3 in amino acids: CASSPSKDARRGFF. CDR3 in DNA: TGTGCCAGCTCACCTAGTAAGGACGCGAGAAGGGGATTCTTC.

V gene TRBV4-1 combines with J gene TRBJ1-2; D unresolved. CDR1 MGHRA and CDR2 YSYEKL come from the germline V gene. Trimming cost V 0 bases and J 4 bases, with 12 bases left between them. This CDR3 region has 15 residues. This CDR3 is CASSQEGSTLYGYTF. The CDR3 DNA is TGCGCCAGCAGCCAAGAAGGCAGTACCCTCTATGGCTACACCTTC.

The table lists this clone with a few counts. The V gene is TRBV28, the J gene TRBJ1-3; 8 bases map to TRBD1. CDR1 and CDR2 from the germline V gene are MDHEN and SYDVKM. The CDR3 is made up of 14 amino acids. V gave up 5 bases and J gave up 2 bases; unmatched junction bases: 2. The CDR3 bases are TGTGCCAGCAGTCTGACAGGGGCTGGAAACACCATATATTTT. Its protein is CASSLTGAGNTIYF. The full variable domain, in which reference TRBV28 and TRBJ1-3 provide the parts outside the CDR3, is DVKVTQSSRYLVKRTGEKVFLECVQDMDHENMFWYRQDPGLGLRLIYFSYDVKMKEKGDIPEGYSVSREKKERFSLILESASTNQTSMYLCASSLTGAGNTIYFGEGSWLTVV.

The chain has TRBV28 and TRBJ1-2; 7 bases agree with TRBD1. The V and J ends lost 7 bases and 8 bases, in that order; junction bases with no gene match: 22. Germline CDR1 MDHEN, CDR2 SYDVKM. This CDR3 has 17 amino acids. CDR3 sequence reads: CASTLDRVTGISGGYTF. In DNA, the CDR3 is TGTGCCAGCACCCTGGATAGGGTGACAGGGATCAGTGGAGGCTACACCTTC.

This sequence joins TRBV19 and TRBJ1-5, with 10 bases matching TRBD1. Germline V CDR1 and CDR2: LNHDA, SQIVND (reference sequence). The CDR3 is 17 residues long. Unmatched junction bases numbered 10, after V lost 2 bases and J lost 6 bases. The CDR3 reads CASSIRPTGGLGQPQHF. The CDR3 nucleotides read TGTGCCAGTAGTATAAGACCGACAGGGGGCCTAGGTCAGCCCCAGCATTTT.

The chain recombines TRBV5-4 with TRBJ1-6; 8 bases fit TRBD1. With V trimmed by 2 bases and J by 4 bases, 2 bases remained unmatched. This CDR3 comprises 15 residues. Germline V gene sequence: CDR1 SGHNT, CDR2 YYREEE (reference sequence). The CDR3: CASSFGQGYNSPLHF. DNA of the CDR3: TGTGCCAGCAGCTTTGGACAGGGTTATAATTCACCCCTCCACTTT.

This clone was seen only once. V and J are TRBV7-3 and TRBJ1-2; D gene uncertain. The CDR3 is made up of 13 amino acids. Germline assignment: CDR1 SGHTA and CDR2 FQGTGA. Trimming shortened V by 2 bases and J by 1 base, and 5 bases separated the two germline ends. CDR3 sequence reads: CASSLVSNYGYTF. DNA for the CDR3: TGTGCCAGCAGCTTAGTCAGTAACTATGGCTACACCTTC.

The rearrangement uses TRBV30 and TRBJ1-1; 8 positions agree with TRBD1. CDR1 and CDR2 from the germline V gene are GTSNPN and SVGIG (reference sequence). This CDR3 has 16 amino acids. V trimming: 3 bases; J trimming: 0 bases; junction bases outside the gene matches: 9. CDR3 amino acids: CAWSHMGQVMNTEAFF. The CDR3, as DNA: TGTGCCTGGAGCCATATGGGACAGGTTATGAACACTGAAGCTTTCTTT. The full variable domain, completed using reference TRBV30 and TRBJ1-1, is SQTIHQWPATLVQPVGSPLSLECTVEGTSNPNLYWYRQAAGRGLQLLFYSVGIGQISSEVPQNLSASRPQDRQFILSSKKLLLSDSGFYLCAWSHMGQVMNTEAFFGQGTRLTVV.